This is a list of T cell receptor beta chains from one sample in a study of T cells in localized non-small cell lung cancer. Measured with immunoSEQ multiplex PCR; TCRdb has only the in-frame clones, and not every one. The sample lists about 2,700 clones; about 30% were seen once. The sample consisted of lung tumor tissue, taken before any cancer treatment. The origin of the receptors is a female donor of 60 years or more with stage I lung adenocarcinoma. The conserved cysteine and the conserved F or W are not part of the CDR3 here.

CDR3 protein | V gene | CDR3 length | J gene
ASSRASGPYEQY | TRBV6-8 | 12 | TRBJ2-7
ASSTGQGQEQY | TRBV18 | 11 | TRBJ2-7
ASSRKQGAVTEAF | TRBV11-3 | 13 | TRBJ1-1
ASSPNAGRAYEQF | TRBV11-3 | 13 | TRBJ2-1
ASSSTPGQGGEKLF | TRBV18 | 14 | TRBJ1-4
ASSFTDQSPQH | TRBV7-2 | 11 | TRBJ1-5
ASNALVQETQY | TRBV9 | 11 | TRBJ2-5
ASLRDSLQETQY | TRBV5-1 | 12 | TRBJ2-5
ASSDLGMGEAF | TRBV6-8 | 11 | TRBJ1-1
AWSPGGASYT | TRBV30 | 10 | TRBJ1-2
ASSSGLAAYNEQF | TRBV19 | 13 | TRBJ2-1
ASSLVGLGGTEAF | TRBV11-3 | 13 | TRBJ1-1
ASSPGGAWSNQPQH | TRBV19 | 14 | TRBJ1-5
ASSQTSVGTGELF | TRBV18 | 13 | TRBJ2-2
ASSRRRDTRNEQF | TRBV7-1 | 13 | TRBJ2-1
ASSLSEGANEKLF | TRBV5-1 | 13 | TRBJ1-4
ASSSDRNTGELF | TRBV5-1 | 12 | TRBJ2-2
SVRQGSSGNTIY | TRBV29-1 | 12 | TRBJ1-3
ASRPDTPEREAF | TRBV12-2 | 12 | TRBJ1-1
ASTLLGSNQPQH | TRBV28 | 12 | TRBJ1-5
ASSQSFPDGMYGYT | TRBV16 | 14 | TRBJ1-2
AWRRLAGDPRSTDTQY | TRBV30 | 16 | TRBJ2-3
ASRLAGAVDTQY | TRBV19 | 12 | TRBJ2-3
ATSRNPGRTSMNTEAF | TRBV15 | 16 | TRBJ1-1
AWSPGLAGAHEQF | TRBV30 | 13 | TRBJ2-1
ASKRAGDYNEQF | TRBV19 | 12 | TRBJ2-1
ASKWTSDDEQF | TRBV10-2 | 11 | TRBJ2-1
AISGQGLNTEAF | TRBV6-8 | 12 | TRBJ1-1